This T cell receptor beta chain was sequenced for a study of T cells after yellow fever vaccination. Study-wide background: Libraries from low-cell-number fractions were prepared with the SMART-Seq v4 Ultra Low Input RNA kit.

Whole-study findings and limits: The secondary response peaked faster, at day 5 versus 15, but was weaker.

Researchers made TCR cDNA using 5'RACE template switching, and this step added a universal primer site and UMIs. TCRdb reprocessed the 5' RACE reads via MiXCR and lists one record per CDR3 protein. The sample shows about 320,000 distinct CDR3 sequences, around 11% of them seen only once. This clonotype was seen repeatedly, ten times or more. As yet, its antigen is unknown. This TCR was sampled from a man aged 18 to 35 who received the YFV17D yellow fever vaccine. The source material was CD4+ T cells sorted from PBMCs, sampled 45 days after the yellow fever booster vaccination.

The CDR3 sequence is CASSLLGGLSTDTQYF. The CDR3 DNA reads as TGTGCCAGCAGCTTGTTGGGGGGTCTGAGCACAGATACGCAGTATTTT. V usage is TRBV7-9 and J usage is TRBJ2-3, with a weak D call TRBD2 (6 bases). Trimming stripped 3 bases from V and 0 bases from J, with 13 bases between. Germline CDR1 and CDR2: SEHNR and FQNEAQ (reference sequence). The length of the CDR3 is 16 residues.